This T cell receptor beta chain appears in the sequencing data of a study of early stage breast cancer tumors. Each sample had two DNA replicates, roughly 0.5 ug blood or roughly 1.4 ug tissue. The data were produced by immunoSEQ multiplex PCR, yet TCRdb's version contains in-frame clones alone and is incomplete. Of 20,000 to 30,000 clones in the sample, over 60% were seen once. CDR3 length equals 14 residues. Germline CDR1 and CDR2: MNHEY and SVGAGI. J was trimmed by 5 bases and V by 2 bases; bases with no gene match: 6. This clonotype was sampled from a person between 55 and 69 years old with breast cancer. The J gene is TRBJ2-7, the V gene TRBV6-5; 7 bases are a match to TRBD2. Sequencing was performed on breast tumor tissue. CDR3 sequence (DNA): TGTGCCAGCAGTTACGGCGGGAGAATCAACGAGCAGTACTTC. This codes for CASSYGGRINEQYF.